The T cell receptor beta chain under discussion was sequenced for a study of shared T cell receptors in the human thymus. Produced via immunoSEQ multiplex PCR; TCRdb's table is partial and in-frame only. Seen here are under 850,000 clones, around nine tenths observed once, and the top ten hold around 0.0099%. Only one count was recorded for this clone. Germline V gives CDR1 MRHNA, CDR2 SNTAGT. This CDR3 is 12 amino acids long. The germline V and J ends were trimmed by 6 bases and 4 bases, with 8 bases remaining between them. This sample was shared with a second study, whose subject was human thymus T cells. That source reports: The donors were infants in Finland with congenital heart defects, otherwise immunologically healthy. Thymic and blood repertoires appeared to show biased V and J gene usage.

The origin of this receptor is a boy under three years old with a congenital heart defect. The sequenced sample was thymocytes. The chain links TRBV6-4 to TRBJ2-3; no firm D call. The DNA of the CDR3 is TGTGCCAGCAGACCCGAGGCAGATACGCAGTATTTT. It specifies CASRPEADTQYF.